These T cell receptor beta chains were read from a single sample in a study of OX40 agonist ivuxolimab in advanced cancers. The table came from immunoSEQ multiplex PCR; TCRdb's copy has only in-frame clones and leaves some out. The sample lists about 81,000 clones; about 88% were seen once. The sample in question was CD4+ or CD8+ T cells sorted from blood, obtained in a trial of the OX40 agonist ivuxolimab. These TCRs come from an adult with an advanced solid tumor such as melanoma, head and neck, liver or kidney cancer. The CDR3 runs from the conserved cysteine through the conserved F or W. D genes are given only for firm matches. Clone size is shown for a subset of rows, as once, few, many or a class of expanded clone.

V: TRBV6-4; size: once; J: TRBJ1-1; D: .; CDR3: CASSYEENTEAFF; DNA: TGTGCCAGCAGTTACGAGGAGAACACTGAAGCTTTCTTT
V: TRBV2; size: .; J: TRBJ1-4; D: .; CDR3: CASSDRDTKLFF; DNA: TGTGCCAGCAGTGACCGGGACACAAAACTGTTTTTT
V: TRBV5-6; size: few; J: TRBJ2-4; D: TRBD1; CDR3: CASSPGTGQREQYF; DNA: TGTGCCAGCAGCCCGGGGACAGGCCAACGGGAACAGTACTTC
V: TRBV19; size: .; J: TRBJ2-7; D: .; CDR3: CASSPRRAENEQYF; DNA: TGTGCCAGTAGCCCCCGCCGGGCTGAGAACGAGCAGTACTTC
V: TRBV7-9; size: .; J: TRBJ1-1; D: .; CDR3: CASRDDSGATEAFF; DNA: TGTGCCAGCAGGGACGACAGCGGCGCCACTGAAGCTTTCTTT
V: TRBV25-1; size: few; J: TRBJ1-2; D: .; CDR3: CASSESARGDGYTF; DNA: TGTGCCAGCAGTGAATCGGCCAGGGGAGATGGCTACACCTTC
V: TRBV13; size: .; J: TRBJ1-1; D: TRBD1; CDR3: CASSMTGGITEAFF; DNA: TGTGCCAGCAGCATGACAGGGGGCATCACTGAAGCTTTCTTT
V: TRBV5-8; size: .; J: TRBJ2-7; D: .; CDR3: CASSLGGNSYEQYF; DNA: TGTGCCAGCAGCTTGGGCGGGAACTCCTACGAGCAGTACTTC
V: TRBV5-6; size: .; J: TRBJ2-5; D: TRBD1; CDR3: CASTLDRGLKETQYF; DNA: TGTGCCAGCACCTTGGACAGGGGGCTAAAGGAGACCCAGTACTTC
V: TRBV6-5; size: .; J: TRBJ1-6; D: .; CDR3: CASSGGYNSPLHF; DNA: TGTGCCAGCAGCGGGGGCTATAATTCACCCCTCCACTTT
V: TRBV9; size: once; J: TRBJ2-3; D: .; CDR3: CASSAVVGAPTGTQYF; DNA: TGTGCCAGCAGCGCGGTAGTGGGGGCCCCTACCGGTACGCAGTATTTT
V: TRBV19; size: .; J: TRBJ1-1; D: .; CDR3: CASSTLQANTEAFF; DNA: TGTGCCAGTAGTACCCTACAGGCAAACACTGAAGCTTTCTTT
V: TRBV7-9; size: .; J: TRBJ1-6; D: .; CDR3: CASSPPRRDSPLHF; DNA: TGTGCCAGCAGCCCACCGCGTAGAGACTCACCCCTCCACTTT
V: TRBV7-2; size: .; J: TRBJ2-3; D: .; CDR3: CASSLYPGTDTQYF; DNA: TGTGCCAGCAGCCTCTATCCGGGTACAGATACGCAGTATTTT
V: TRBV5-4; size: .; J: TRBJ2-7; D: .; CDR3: CASSRLVGGHYEQYF; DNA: TGTGCCAGCAGCCGACTAGTGGGGGGACACTACGAGCAGTACTTC
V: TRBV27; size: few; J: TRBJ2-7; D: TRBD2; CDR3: CASSPRTSLYEQYF; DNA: TGTGCCAGCAGTCCAAGGACTAGCCTCTACGAGCAGTACTTC
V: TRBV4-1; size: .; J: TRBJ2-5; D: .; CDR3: CASSQDLTGGETQYF; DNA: TGCGCCAGCAGCCAAGATCTAACAGGCGGAGAGACCCAGTACTTC